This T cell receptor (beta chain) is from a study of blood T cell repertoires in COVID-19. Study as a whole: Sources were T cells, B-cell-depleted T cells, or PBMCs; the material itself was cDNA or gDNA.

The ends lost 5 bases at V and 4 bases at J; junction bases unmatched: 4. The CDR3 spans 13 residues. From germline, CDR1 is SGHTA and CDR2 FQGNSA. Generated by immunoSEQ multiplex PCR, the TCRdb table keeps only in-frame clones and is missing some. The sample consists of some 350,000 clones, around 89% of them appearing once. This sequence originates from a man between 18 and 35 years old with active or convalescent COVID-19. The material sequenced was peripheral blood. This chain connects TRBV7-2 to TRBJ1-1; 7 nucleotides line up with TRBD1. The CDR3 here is CASSDDRVTEAFF. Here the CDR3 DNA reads TGTGCCAGCAGCGACGACAGGGTCACTGAAGCTTTCTTT. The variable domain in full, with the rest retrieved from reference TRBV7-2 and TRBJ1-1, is GAGVSQSPSNKVTEKGKDVELRCDPISGHTALYWYRQSLGQGLEFLIYFQGNSAPDKSGLPSDRFSAERTGGSVSTLTIQRTQQEDSAVYLCASSDDRVTEAFFGQGTRLTVV.